The 10 T cell receptor beta chains below all came from one sample that was sequenced in a study of blood T cell repertoires in COVID-19. Assay: immunoSEQ multiplex PCR; the TCRdb copy retains only in-frame clones and omits some. The table has approximately 90,000 clones, 70% to 80% seen once. The sequenced sample consisted of peripheral blood. Receptor source: a human donor in a cohort sampled during active COVID-19.

The rearrangement joins TRBV4-1 to TRBJ1-4, with 7 bases fitting TRBD1. This CDR3 has 17 amino acids. V was pared by 4 bases and J by 8 bases, with 16 bases of the junction left unmatched. Germline loops: CDR1 MGHRA, CDR2 YSYEKL. DNA of the CDR3: TGCGCCAGCAGCCCCTGGGATGTGTCAGGGGGGTCGGAAAAACTGTTTTTT. Translation gives CASSPWDVSGGSEKLFF.

This chain joins TRBV23-1 and TRBJ1-2, with TRBD1 identical over 8 bases. TRBV23-1 is assigned to the ORF class and has an uncertain function. This CDR3 comprises 13 residues. V dropped 9 bases and J dropped 3; count of bases not matched to a gene: 6. The CDR3 sequence: CASPDRAYYGYTF. As DNA, the CDR3 is TGCGCCAGTCCGGACAGGGCTTACTATGGCTACACCTTC.

The chain joins TRBV27 to TRBJ1-3; D may be TRBD1 (6 bases). Trimming stripped 2 bases from V and 3 bases from J, with 8 bases between. Germline V gene lookup returns CDR1 MNHEY and CDR2 SMNVEV (reference sequence). The CDR3 loop spans 14 amino acids. DNA of the CDR3: TGTGCCAGCAGTTTAGGGGGCAGTGGAAACACCATATATTTT. Translated, it gives CASSLGGSGNTIYF.

The chain employs TRBV6-1 and TRBJ1-1; tentative D call: TRBD1 (5 bases). CDR1 and CDR2 (germline): MNHNS, SASEGT. The V end was cut by 1 base, the J end by 10 bases, with 16 bases between. The CDR3 loop spans 14 amino acids. CDR3 coding DNA: TGTGCCAGCAGTGAAGGTCCAGGGTACTCCCCAGCTTTCTTT. Translating it yields CASSEGPGYSPAFF.

The rearrangement uses TRBV24-1 and TRBJ1-2; D is ambiguous. The CDR3 contains 14 residues. Trimming removed 2 bases at V and 2 bases at J, with 8 bases between. CDR1 and CDR2 from the germline V gene are KGHDR and SFDVKD. The CDR3: CATSDSSGNYGYTF. CDR3 sequence (DNA): TGTGCCACCAGTGATTCCTCCGGGAACTATGGCTACACCTTC.

The J gene is TRBJ2-1, the V gene TRBV12-5, with 7 bases aligning to TRBD2. The germline CDR1 and CDR2 sequences are LGHNT and FRNRAP. Unmatched junction bases numbered 4, after V lost 5 bases and J lost 9 bases. The CDR3 is 12 amino acids. CDR3 bases: TGTGCTAGTGGTCGTGGGGGGGGTGAGCAGTTCTTC. This sequence encodes CASGRGGGEQFF.

J is TRBJ2-1 and V is TRBV24-1; 8 nucleotides align to TRBD1. Germline V CDR1 and CDR2: KGHDR, SFDVKD. V was pared by 3 bases and J by 5 bases, with 8 bases of the junction left unmatched. There are 16 residues in the CDR3. The CDR3 nucleotides are TGTGCCACCAGTGATCCGAGGACAGGGACGGACAATGAGCAGTTCTTC. Residues: CATSDPRTGTDNEQFF.

The chain employs TRBV25-1 and TRBJ1-1, with D perhaps TRBD1 (5 bases). The germline V and J ends were trimmed by 6 bases and 5 bases, with 10 bases remaining between them. Germline V gene lookup returns CDR1 MGHDK and CDR2 SYGVNS. This CDR3 has 12 residues. The CDR3 nucleotides are TGTGCCAGCAGCCTCAGGGAAACTGAAGCTTTCTTT. Translated: CASSLRETEAFF.

This clone was seen many times. This chain links TRBV4-1 with TRBJ2-2; D possibly corresponds to TRBD1 (5 bases). V was cut by 3 bases and J by 0 bases, with 14 bases left in between. The CDR3 runs 17 residues. CDR1 MGHRA and CDR2 YSYEKL come from the germline V gene. For the CDR3, the DNA is TGCGCCAGCAGCCACCCGACAGCGCTTACGAACACCGGGGAGCTGTTTTTT. Translated, it gives CASSHPTALTNTGELFF.

J is TRBJ2-3 and V is TRBV7-9; D is undetermined. Germline CDR1 is SEHNR and CDR2 is FQNEAQ (reference sequence). Deletions cut 5 bases from V and 4 bases from J, with 7 bases between. This CDR3 has 12 amino acids. In DNA form, the CDR3 reads TGTGCCAGCAGCCCCCAGGCAGATACGCAGTATTTT. Translating gives CASSPQADTQYF.